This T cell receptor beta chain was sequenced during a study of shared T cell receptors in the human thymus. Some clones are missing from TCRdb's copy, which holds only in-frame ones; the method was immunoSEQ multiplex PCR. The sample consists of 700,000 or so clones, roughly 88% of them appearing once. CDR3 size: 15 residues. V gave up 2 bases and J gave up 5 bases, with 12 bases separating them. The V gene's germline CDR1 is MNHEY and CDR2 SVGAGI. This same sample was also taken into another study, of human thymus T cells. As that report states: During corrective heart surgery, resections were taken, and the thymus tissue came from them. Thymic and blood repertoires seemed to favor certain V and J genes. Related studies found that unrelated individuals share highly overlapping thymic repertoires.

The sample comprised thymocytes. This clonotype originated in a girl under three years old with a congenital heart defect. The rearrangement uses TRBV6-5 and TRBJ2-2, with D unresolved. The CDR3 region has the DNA TGTGCCAGCAGTTACAACCCTCGGTATACCGGGGAGCTGTTTTTT. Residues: CASSYNPRYTGELFF.